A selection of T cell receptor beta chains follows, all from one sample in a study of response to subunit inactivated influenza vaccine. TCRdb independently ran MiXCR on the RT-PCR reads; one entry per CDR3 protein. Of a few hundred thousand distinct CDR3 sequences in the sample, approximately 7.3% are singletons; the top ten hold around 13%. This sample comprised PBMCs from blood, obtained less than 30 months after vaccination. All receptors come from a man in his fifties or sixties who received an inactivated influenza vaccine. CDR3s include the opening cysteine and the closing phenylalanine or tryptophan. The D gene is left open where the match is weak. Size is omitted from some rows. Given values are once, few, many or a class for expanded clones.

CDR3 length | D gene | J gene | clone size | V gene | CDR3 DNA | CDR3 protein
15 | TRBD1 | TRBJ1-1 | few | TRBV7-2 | TGTGCCAGCAGCCCACAGGGGATCCGAGTAACTGAAGCTTTCTTT | CASSPQGIRVTEAFF
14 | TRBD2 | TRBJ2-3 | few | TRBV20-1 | TGCAGTGCTAGTGACGGGAGGGGGACAGATACGCAGTATTTT | CSASDGRGTDTQYF
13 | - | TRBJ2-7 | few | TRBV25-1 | TGTGCCAGCAGTGTGTTATCAGGCGGCGAGCAGTACTTC | CASSVLSGGEQYF
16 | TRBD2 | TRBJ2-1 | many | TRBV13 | TGTGCCAGCAGCTACCCCGGGACTAGCGGGAAGGATGAGCAGTTCTTC | CASSYPGTSGKDEQFF
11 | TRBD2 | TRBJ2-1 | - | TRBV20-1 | TGCAGGGGGGGGAAAGGGGATGAGCAGTTCTTC | CRGGKGDEQFF
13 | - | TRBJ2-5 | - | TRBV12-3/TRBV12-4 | TGTGCCAGCAGTTTTCAGGAGCGGGAGACCCAGTACTTC | CASSFQERETQYF
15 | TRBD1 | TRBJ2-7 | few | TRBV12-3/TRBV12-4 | TGTGCCAGCAGTTTACGACAGGGATTTTTCTACGAGCAGTACTTC | CASSLRQGFFYEQYF
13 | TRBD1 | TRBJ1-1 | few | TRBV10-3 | TGTGCCATCACCCAGGGACAGGGGACTGAAGCTTTCTTT | CAITQGQGTEAFF
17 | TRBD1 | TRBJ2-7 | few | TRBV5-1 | TGCGCCAGCAGCAAAGAAAGGACAGGACTTGTCTCCTACGAGCAGTACTTC | CASSKERTGLVSYEQYF
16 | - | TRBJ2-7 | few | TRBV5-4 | TGTGCCAGCAGCCCGGGTGGACAGAGTCGCACCTACGAGCAGTACTTC | CASSPGGQSRTYEQYF
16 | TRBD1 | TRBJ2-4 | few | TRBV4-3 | TGCGCCAGCAGCCAAGAAGAACCGGGACAGGGGAACATTCAGTACTTC | CASSQEEPGQGNIQYF
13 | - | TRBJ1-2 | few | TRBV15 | TGTGCCACCAGCGAAAGGACACGAGATGGCTACACCTTC | CATSERTRDGYTF
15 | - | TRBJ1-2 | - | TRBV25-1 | TGTGCCAGCAGTGACCCCGACAGGCCCCACTATGGCTACACCTTC | CASSDPDRPHYGYTF
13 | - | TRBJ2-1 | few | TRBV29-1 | TGCATAGTCATACCTTGGGGCGACAATGAGCAGTTCTTC | CIVIPWGDNEQFF
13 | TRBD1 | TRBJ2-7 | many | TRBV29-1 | TGCAGCGTAGGACAGGGGTTCGGGTACGAGCAGTACTTC | CSVGQGFGYEQYF
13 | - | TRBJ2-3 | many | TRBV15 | TGTGCCACCAGCAGTGCGGCGACAGATACGCAGTATTTT | CATSSAATDTQYF
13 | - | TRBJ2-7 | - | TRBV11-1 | TGTGCCAGCAGCTCCCGCGGAGTCTACGAGCAGTACTTC | CASSSRGVYEQYF
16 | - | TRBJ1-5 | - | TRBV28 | TGTGCCAGCAAGCGCGATGGGGGAAGAGGAAATCAGCCCCAGCATTTT | CASKRDGGRGNQPQHF
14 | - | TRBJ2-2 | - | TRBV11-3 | TGTGCCAGCAGCCCCCCGGACTACACCGGGGAGCTGTTTTTT | CASSPPDYTGELFF
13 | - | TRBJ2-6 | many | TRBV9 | TGTGCCAGCAGCGTAGGGGGACAACCGTCCCTGACTTTC | CASSVGGQPSLTF
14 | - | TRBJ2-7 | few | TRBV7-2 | TGTGCCAGCAGCGCTCGTGGGGGGTCCTACGAGCAGTACTTC | CASSARGGSYEQYF
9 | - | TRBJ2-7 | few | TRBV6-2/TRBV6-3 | TGTGCCAGCAACGGGGAGCAGTACTTC | CASNGEQYF